These T cell receptor beta chains were read from a single sample in a study of blood T cell repertoires in COVID-19. Sequenced by immunoSEQ multiplex PCR; TCRdb stores in-frame clones only, minus some. The sample contains around 300,000 clones, 86% of which appear only once. The sample comprised peripheral blood. The receptor set was obtained from a woman aged 25 to 39 with active or convalescent COVID-19. CDR3s include the opening cysteine and the closing phenylalanine or tryptophan. A D gene is named only where the DNA matches it firmly. The size field is filled for only some rows; it gives once, few, many or a size class.

V,J,D,size,DNA,CDR3
TRBV6-1,TRBJ1-2,NA,NA,TGTGCCAGCAGTGAATTTTCAGGCTACACCTTC,CASSEFSGYTF
TRBV5-1,TRBJ2-3,TRBD2,NA,TGCGCCAGCACCGGGGCGGGGGGCTTCACAGATACGCAGTATTTT,CASTGAGGFTDTQYF
TRBV6-5,TRBJ2-7,TRBD1,NA,TGTGCCAGCAGTTACGACAGGGGTACCTACGAGCAGTACTTC,CASSYDRGTYEQYF
TRBV4-3,TRBJ2-7,TRBD2,NA,TGCGCCAGCAGCCAAGTCCAACCAGCTGGGCTAGCGGGGGCCTACGAGCAGTACTTC,CASSQVQPAGLAGAYEQYF
TRBV5-6,TRBJ1-1,TRBD1,NA,TGTGCCAGCAGCCTGACAGGGAAGTTCCCTTTCTTT,CASSLTGKFPFF
TRBV15,TRBJ2-7,TRBD2,NA,TGTGCCACCTCTAGCGGGGGTAGCTCCTACGAGCAGTACTTC,CATSSGGSSYEQYF
TRBV24-1,TRBJ2-5,TRBD1,NA,TGTGCCACCAGCGGGGGCAGCCGGGACAGGGCGGAGACCCAGTACTTC,CATSGGSRDRAETQYF
TRBV5-5,TRBJ1-4,TRBD1,once,TGTGCCAGCAGCCCCTTTTCGGGACAGTTTAATGAAAAACTGTTTTTT,CASSPFSGQFNEKLFF
TRBV3-1/TRBV3-2,TRBJ2-7,NA,once,TGTGCCAGCAGCCAAGTAGTGAAAAACGAGCAGTACTTC,CASSQVVKNEQYF
TRBV5-6,TRBJ2-7,NA,NA,TGTGCCAGCAGCTTAACGGGAAACGAGCAGTACTTC,CASSLTGNEQYF
TRBV12-3/TRBV12-4,TRBJ1-2,TRBD1,NA,TGTGCCAGCAGAATGACAGGGGGTGGCTACACCTTC,CASRMTGGGYTF
TRBV30,TRBJ1-2,TRBD1,NA,TGTGCCTGGGGTTACCAGGGGGCTCCCGACTATGGCTACACCTTC,CAWGYQGAPDYGYTF
TRBV6-6,TRBJ2-7,NA,NA,TGTGCCAGCAGTTACTCCGGGACTTCCTCCTACGAGCAGTACTTC,CASSYSGTSSYEQYF
TRBV15,TRBJ2-1,TRBD2,NA,TGTGCCACCTCAGGAGGGCGGGGGTACCCGTACAATGAGCAGTTCTTC,CATSGGRGYPYNEQFF
TRBV5-4,TRBJ2-5,NA,NA,TGTGCCAGCAGACCCCCGCAAGCAGGCCCACCAGAGACCCAGTACTTC,CASRPPQAGPPETQYF
TRBV30,TRBJ2-3,TRBD2,NA,TGTGCCTGGAGTGGGGGGACTAGCGGGGAAACAGATACGCAGTATTTT,CAWSGGTSGETDTQYF
TRBV4-3,TRBJ1-4,NA,once,TGCGCCAGCAGCCAAGCCGCCCCGGGAGGGTCGGTGGAAAAACTGTTTTTT,CASSQAAPGGSVEKLFF
TRBV18,TRBJ1-2,NA,once,TGTGCCAGCTCAACGGACAGCTATGGCTACACCTTC,CASSTDSYGYTF
TRBV7-3,TRBJ1-3,TRBD1,NA,TGTGCCAGCAGCCCCAGAGGACAGGGCGACTCTGGAAACACCATATATTTT,CASSPRGQGDSGNTIYF
TRBV6-5,TRBJ2-3,TRBD1,NA,TGTGCCAGCAGTCCCAGGGGGAAAGATACGCAGTATTTT,CASSPRGKDTQYF
TRBV6-6,TRBJ2-1,TRBD2,NA,TGTGCCAGCACCGGCGAGAGCGGGGGGGCCAATGAGCAGTTCTTC,CASTGESGGANEQFF
TRBV19,TRBJ2-2,TRBD1,NA,TGTGCCAGTAGTATGTCAGCAGGGGGTGGCGGGGAGCTGTTTTTT,CASSMSAGGGGELFF
TRBV12-3/TRBV12-4,TRBJ1-4,NA,few,TGTGCCAGCTCGTTAATAGAGGGTGAAAAACTGTTTTTT,CASSLIEGEKLFF
TRBV6-5,TRBJ2-1,TRBD2,NA,TGTGCCAGCACCCCCGGGACTAGCGGCTACAATGAGCAGTTCTTC,CASTPGTSGYNEQFF
TRBV11-1,TRBJ1-6,TRBD1,NA,TGTGCCAGCAGCTACACAGGGGGAACACCCCTCCACTTT,CASSYTGGTPLHF
TRBV5-1,TRBJ2-7,NA,NA,TGCGCCAGCAGCTTGGATGCGGGCCTCTCCTACGAGCAGTACTTC,CASSLDAGLSYEQYF
TRBV12-3/TRBV12-4,TRBJ1-5,NA,NA,TGTGCCAGCAGTTCCTACGATCAGCCCCAGCATTTT,CASSSYDQPQHF
TRBV27,TRBJ1-4,NA,NA,TGTGCCAGCAGTCCACGACAGGTGAATAATGAAAAACTGTTTTTT,CASSPRQVNNEKLFF
TRBV28,TRBJ2-1,TRBD2,NA,TGTGCCAGCAGTTTCTCCGGGACTAGCAATGAGCAGTTCTTC,CASSFSGTSNEQFF
TRBV6-4,TRBJ2-2,NA,NA,TGTGCCAGCAGTGAAGGGAGCGGAAACACCGGGGAGCTGTTTTTT,CASSEGSGNTGELFF
TRBV5-5,TRBJ2-3,NA,NA,TGTGCCAGCAGCTCTGAGGCAGCCCATAGTACGCAGTATTTT,CASSSEAAHSTQYF
TRBV4-2,TRBJ1-4,NA,NA,TGTGCCAGCAGCCAAGATCGAGGAGGAGCAACTAATGAAAAACTGTTTTTT,CASSQDRGGATNEKLFF
TRBV19,TRBJ1-6,TRBD1,NA,TGTGCCAGTAGGACCGGGACAGGGGCCTCGGGTGCCCTCCACTTT,CASRTGTGASGALHF
TRBV2,TRBJ2-1,TRBD2,NA,TGTGCCAGCACCCGAGGGTCGGGGGGGTACAATGAGCAGTTCTTC,CASTRGSGGYNEQFF
TRBV5-1,TRBJ1-1,TRBD1,NA,TGCGCCAGCAGCCGGGGACAGTCGGACACTGAAGCTTTCTTT,CASSRGQSDTEAFF
TRBV27,TRBJ2-1,TRBD1,NA,TGTGCCAGCAGTCCGAGGACAGGGAGGCATGAGCAGTTCTTC,CASSPRTGRHEQFF
TRBV14,TRBJ2-7,TRBD1,NA,TGTGCCAGCAGCCAAGGTTTGCTACCGGGACAGGGGGCTTACGAGCAGTACTTC,CASSQGLLPGQGAYEQYF
TRBV11-2,TRBJ1-1,NA,NA,TGTGCCAGCAGCCGGGAGACGAACACTGAAGCTTTCTTT,CASSRETNTEAFF
TRBV9,TRBJ2-2,TRBD2,once,TGTGCCAGCAGCGTAGGAGAAGGAGCGGGGGGGCCGGGCACCGGGGAGCTGTTTTTT,CASSVGEGAGGPGTGELFF
TRBV10-2,TRBJ2-3,NA,NA,TGCGCCAGCAGTGCGGCGGGGTCAACAGATACGCAGTATTTT,CASSAAGSTDTQYF
TRBV5-1,TRBJ2-5,TRBD2,NA,TGCGCCAGCAGCTTGAGGACTAGCGGGGAAGAGACCCAGTACTTC,CASSLRTSGEETQYF
TRBV30,TRBJ1-4,TRBD1,NA,TGTGCCTGGAGTCGAAAGGACAGGTTTAATGAAAAACTGTTTTTT,CAWSRKDRFNEKLFF
TRBV12-3/TRBV12-4,TRBJ1-3,TRBD1,NA,TGTGCCAGCAGGGGACAGGGGAGAAACACCATATATTTT,CASRGQGRNTIYF
TRBV5-8,TRBJ2-1,NA,NA,TGTGCCAGCAGCCCCCGATTGGGGGGGCCGGGCAATGAGCAGTTCTTC,CASSPRLGGPGNEQFF
TRBV3-1/TRBV3-2,TRBJ2-5,NA,NA,TGTGCCAGCAGTGGGCAAGACCAAGAGACCCAGTACTTC,CASSGQDQETQYF
TRBV7-2,TRBJ1-1,TRBD1,NA,TGTGCCAGCAGCCTTCAACAGGGGGCGTGGGTTAACACTGAAGCTTTCTTT,CASSLQQGAWVNTEAFF